A single sample gave rise to the 27 T cell receptor beta chains below, sequenced in a study of human T cells and chemical hapten exposure. Each CDR3 protein is one row after TCRdb ran MiXCR on the RACE reads. The repertoire holds 25,000 to 35,000 distinct CDR3 sequences, with 6.5% to 8.5% as singletons. Time point given: healthy volunteer bleed at 2 weeks. The template was total RNA from unfractionated whole blood. The sequenced material came from whole blood. These receptors came from a human donor in good health. Some clones in this sample may be carry-over from other donors' samples.

The chain links TRBV6-5 to TRBJ2-7; D not certain. The CDR3 is 13 residues long. Germline V gene lookup returns CDR1 MNHEY and CDR2 SVGAGI. Trimming took off 5 bases at V and 3 bases at J, with 11 bases between the two ends. CDR3 nucleotide sequence: TGTGCCAGCAGTCGTCCCTTAAGCTACGAGCAGTACTTC. Translated, it gives CASSRPLSYEQYF.

This clonotype was seen more than once but under ten times. CDR3 DNA sequence: TGTGCCAGCAGTTGGACAGGGGAAATAAGGCAGCCCCAGCATTTT. This codes for CASSWTGEIRQPQHF. The gene calls are TRBV5-5 and TRBJ1-5, with 9 bases fitting TRBD1. Germline V gene data show CDR1 as SGHKS and CDR2 as YYEKEE (reference sequence). V lost 5 bases and J lost 7; bases outside the gene matches: 10. The CDR3 is made up of 15 amino acids.

The chain recombines TRBV7-9 with TRBJ2-3; D might be TRBD2 (5 bases). The germline CDR1 and CDR2 sequences are SEHNR and FQNEAQ (reference sequence). Trimming took off 5 bases at V and 2 bases at J, with 14 bases between the two ends. The CDR3 consists of 15 residues. CDR3 region: CASSAGGSLTDTQYF. As DNA, the CDR3 is TGTGCCAGCAGCGCGGGCGGGTCTCTCACAGATACGCAGTATTTT. The complete variable domain, with remaining parts taken from reference TRBV7-9 and TRBJ2-3, reads DTGVSQNPRHKITKRGQNVTFRCDPISEHNRLYWYRQTLGQGPEFLTYFQNEAQLEKSRLLSDRFSAERPKGSFSTLEIQRTEQGDSAMYLCASSAGGSLTDTQYFGPGTRLTVL.

At least ten counts were recorded for this clonotype. The chain recombines TRBV28 with TRBJ1-4, with D unclear. The CDR3 has 14 amino acids. V gave up 5 bases and J gave up 3 bases, with 10 bases separating them. CDR1 and CDR2 from the germline V gene are MDHEN and SYDVKM. The chain's CDR3 is CASSVGQANEKLFF. For the CDR3, the DNA is TGTGCCAGCAGTGTTGGGCAGGCTAATGAAAAACTGTTTTTT.

The chain uses TRBV4-2 and TRBJ2-2; 11 positions match TRBD2. CDR1 is LGHNA, CDR2 YNFKEQ, per germline. The ends lost 6 bases at V and 7 bases at J; junction bases unmatched: 7. This CDR3 is built from 15 residues. The CDR3 sequence is CASRASGRISGELFF. In nucleotides, the CDR3 is TGTGCCAGCAGGGCTAGCGGGAGGATCAGCGGGGAGCTGTTTTTT.

CDR3 nucleotide sequence: TGCGCCAGCAGTCTAGGGGATTGGACAGGGGGCGATGGCAATCAGCCCCAGCATTTT. The encoded protein is CASSLGDWTGGDGNQPQHF. This chain uses TRBV23-1 with TRBJ1-5; 11 bases are shared with TRBD1. TRBV23-1 is sorted into the ORF group, with uncertain function. The CDR3 is 19 residues long. With 4 bases clipped from V and 2 bases from J, the junction kept 13 bases outside the gene matches.

This clonotype was seen a few times. V gene TRBV6-5 combines with J gene TRBJ2-5; 8 bases match TRBD1. Trimming removed 10 bases from V and 6 bases from J; junction bases left unmatched: 16. This CDR3 has 15 amino acids. Germline V lookup: CDR1 MNHEY, CDR2 SVGAGI. DNA for the CDR3: TGTGCCACCAGGGACAGGCCCCGATTAGGGAAGACCCAGTACTTC. It codes for CATRDRPRLGKTQYF.

The rearrangement links TRBV12-3 or TRBV12-4 to TRBJ1-5; 10 bases agree with TRBD1. V shed 3 bases and J 2 bases; nucleotides not matched to a gene: 13. The CDR3 is 19 residues long. The CDR3 sequence is CASSFRWDRGSFGNQPQHF. The CDR3 DNA sequence: TGTGCCAGCAGTTTTAGGTGGGACAGGGGATCATTCGGCAATCAGCCCCAGCATTTT.

This clonotype was found a few times. The rearrangement links TRBV28 to TRBJ2-1; 8 bases align to TRBD2. Trimming removed 6 bases from V and 4 bases from J; junction bases left unmatched: 8. The CDR3 length is 15 residues. CDR1 and CDR2 (germline): MDHEN, SYDVKM. The CDR3 region has the DNA TGTGCCAGCAGCCTGAGCGGGACTAGTTACAATGAGCAGTTCTTC. Its translation is CASSLSGTSYNEQFF.

This clonotype has at least ten counts. The CDR3 sequence is CASSLGAGVIGEQFF. The CDR3 coding sequence is TGTGCCAGCAGCCTCGGAGCGGGAGTCATCGGTGAGCAGTTCTTC. The J gene is TRBJ2-1, the V gene TRBV6-5; 8 bases match TRBD2. The CDR3 has 15 residues. Per the germline V gene, CDR1 is MNHEY and CDR2 is SVGAGI. Losses at the gene ends were 6 bases for V and 9 bases for J; bases not matched to a gene: 13.

A few counts support this clonotype. The gene calls are TRBV14 and TRBJ1-1; tentative D call: TRBD1 (5 bases). Per germline, CDR1 SGHDN and CDR2 FVKESK. V lost 3 bases, J lost 5 bases, and 10 bases lay in between. This CDR3 spans 13 amino acids. CDR3 sequence (DNA): TGTGCCAGCAGCCAGGGGGGGTGGACTGAAGCTTTCTTT. Protein: CASSQGGWTEAFF.

This clonotype turned up a few times. This chain uses TRBV6-1 with TRBJ2-3; 8 bases agree with TRBD2. Germline CDR1 MNHNS, CDR2 SASEGT. This CDR3 is built from 15 residues. With V trimmed by 7 bases and J by 1 base, 7 bases remained unmatched. The CDR3 coding sequence is TGTGCCAGCATGCAGGGGCGGGAGGGCACAGATACGCAGTATTTT. Residues: CASMQGREGTDTQYF.

In its sample, this clonotype was seen many times. J is TRBJ1-1 and V is TRBV29-1, with D perhaps TRBD1 (6 bases). Germline CDR1 and CDR2: SQVTM and ANQGSEA. This CDR3 has 15 residues. Between the trimmed V and J ends, which lost 3 bases and 2 bases, there was a span of 16 bases. CDR3 amino acids: CSVDRAGTPNTEAFF. The CDR3 DNA is TGCAGCGTTGACAGGGCAGGGACACCTAACACTGAAGCTTTCTTT.

In this sample, this clonotype turned up many times. The chain recombines TRBV10-3 with TRBJ1-2, with TRBD1 as a possible D gene (5 bases). The CDR3 loop spans 13 amino acids. The germline CDR1 and CDR2 sequences are ENHRY and SYGVKD. Deletions cut 10 bases from V and 8 bases from J, with 20 bases between. The CDR3 DNA is TGTGCCACCCACAAACTCGCGGACACGGGCTACACCTTC. It is translated as CATHKLADTGYTF.

This clonotype has ten or more counts. The chain joins TRBV28 to TRBJ1-1; 8 bases fit TRBD1. The CDR3 spans 16 residues. Germline loops: CDR1 MDHEN, CDR2 SYDVKM. V trimming: 2 bases; J trimming: 11 bases; junction bases outside the gene matches: 16. This CDR3 reads CASSLRNLRGRGMAFF. The CDR3 DNA follows: TGTGCCAGCAGTTTACGAAACCTCAGGGGGCGCGGAATGGCTTTCTTT.

CDR3 amino acids: CASIAPAARQGRTEAFF. In DNA, the CDR3 is TGTGCCAGCATCGCGCCGGCGGCACGACAGGGTAGGACTGAAGCTTTCTTT. The V and J genes are TRBV6-2 or TRBV6-3 and TRBJ1-1, with 7 bases matching TRBD1. Trimming took 7 bases from V and 5 from J; bases not matched to a gene: 19. This CDR3 is 17 amino acids long. Per germline, CDR1 MNHEY and CDR2 SVGEGT.

The genes are TRBV7-9 and TRBJ1-2, with 8 nucleotides matching TRBD1. The V gene end was trimmed by 5 bases and the J gene end by 7 bases; junction bases not matched to a gene: 9. The CDR3 is 14 amino acids. Germline V lookup: CDR1 SEHNR, CDR2 FQNEAQ (reference sequence). CDR3 sequence: CASSLTGESIGYTF. Written as DNA, the CDR3 is TGTGCCAGCAGCCTGACAGGGGAGTCGATTGGCTACACCTTC.

This clonotype has only a few counts. V is TRBV14 and J is TRBJ2-7; the D is unclear. CDR1 and CDR2 from the germline V gene are SGHDN and FVKESK. V was shortened by 0 bases and J by 5 bases, with 2 bases between the two germline ends. The CDR3 runs 11 residues. For the CDR3, the DNA is TGTGCCAGCAGCCAAGACAACGAGCAGTACTTC. The encoded protein is CASSQDNEQYF.

Many counts were recorded for this clonotype. CDR3 amino acids: CASSKPTGTDTQYF. DNA of the CDR3: TGTGCCAGCAGCAAACCAACAGGGACAGATACGCAGTATTTT. The gene calls are TRBV6-2 or TRBV6-3 and TRBJ2-3; the D gene is possibly TRBD1 (6 bases). CDR1 MNHEY and CDR2 SVGEGT come from the germline V gene. With 6 bases removed from V and 3 bases from J, the gap between germline ends came to 13 bases. The CDR3 contains 14 residues.

The genes are TRBV4-3 and TRBJ1-2; D remains unclear. From germline, CDR1 is LGHNA and CDR2 YSLEER. The CDR3 runs 14 residues. V was cut by 4 bases and J by 4 bases, with 13 bases left in between. The CDR3 DNA is TGCGCCAGCAGCCCCAACCCCGAACCCTATGGCTACACCTTC. It yields the protein CASSPNPEPYGYTF.

The rearrangement joins TRBV6-1 to TRBJ2-3; 9 bases agree with TRBD1. Trimming at V came to 4 bases and at J to 5 bases, leaving 7 bases not matched to a gene. Germline CDR1 MNHNS, CDR2 SASEGT. This CDR3 has 15 amino acids. The CDR3 sequence is CASSALTGGRDTQYF. The DNA of the CDR3 is TGTGCCAGCAGTGCACTGACAGGGGGAAGAGATACGCAGTATTTT.

The rearrangement links TRBV7-8 to TRBJ2-7; possibly TRBD1 for D (6 bases). Between the trimmed V and J ends, which lost 5 bases and 2 bases, there was a span of 16 bases. The germline V gene encodes CDR1 SGHVS and CDR2 FQNEAQ. The CDR3 has 15 residues. The CDR3 sequence is CASSELGALTYEQYF. Written as DNA, the CDR3 is TGTGCCAGCAGCGAGCTGGGGGCTTTAACCTACGAGCAGTACTTC.

This clonotype was found many times. The J gene is TRBJ1-1, the V gene TRBV2; no firm D call. The germline V gene has CDR1 SNHLY and CDR2 FYNNEI. Trimming pared 11 bases from V and 1 base from J, leaving 14 bases between. This CDR3 comprises 13 residues. The CDR3 protein is CADTSGRNTEAFF. CDR3 in DNA: TGTGCCGATACTTCCGGCCGGAACACTGAAGCTTTCTTT.

A few counts support this clonotype. The V and J genes are TRBV5-1 and TRBJ1-5; no clear D gene. The V and J ends lost 0 bases and 0 bases respectively, with 7 bases between them. Germline V gene data show CDR1 as SGHRS and CDR2 as YFSETQ. CDR3 size: 15 residues. This chain's CDR3 is CASSLDDGSNQPQHF. The CDR3 DNA follows: TGCGCCAGCAGCTTGGATGATGGTAGCAATCAGCCCCAGCATTTT.

Only a few counts were recorded for this clonotype. The gene calls are TRBV20-1 and TRBJ1-2; 8 bases are a match to TRBD1. With V trimmed by 5 bases and J by 3 bases, 14 bases remained unmatched. CDR3 length equals 16 residues. Looked up from germline, CDR1 is DFQATT and CDR2 is SNEGSKA (reference sequence). In DNA form, the CDR3 reads TGCAGTGCTTCTCGTAGGGCAGGGGGCGACTACTATGGCTACACCTTC. This translates into CSASRRAGGDYYGYTF.

There are many counts of this clonotype. The rearrangement uses TRBV6-2 or TRBV6-3 and TRBJ1-1; D call uncertain. V was cut by 2 bases and J by 9 bases, with 19 bases left in between. CDR3 size: 15 residues. Germline CDR1 and CDR2: MNHEY and SVGEGT. In nucleotides, the CDR3 is TGTGCCAGCAGTTACACCCGTGGAGCCCCGAGGCAAGCTTTCTTT. Translation gives CASSYTRGAPRQAFF.

This clonotype was picked up one time. The gene calls are TRBV12-3 or TRBV12-4 and TRBJ1-1; no firm D call. Trimming cost V 1 base and J 1 base, with 10 bases left between them. The CDR3 loop spans 15 amino acids. Written as DNA, the CDR3 is TGTGCCAGCAGTTTAGAGTCTGCAAGGAACACTGAAGCTTTCTTT. Amino acid sequence: CASSLESARNTEAFF.